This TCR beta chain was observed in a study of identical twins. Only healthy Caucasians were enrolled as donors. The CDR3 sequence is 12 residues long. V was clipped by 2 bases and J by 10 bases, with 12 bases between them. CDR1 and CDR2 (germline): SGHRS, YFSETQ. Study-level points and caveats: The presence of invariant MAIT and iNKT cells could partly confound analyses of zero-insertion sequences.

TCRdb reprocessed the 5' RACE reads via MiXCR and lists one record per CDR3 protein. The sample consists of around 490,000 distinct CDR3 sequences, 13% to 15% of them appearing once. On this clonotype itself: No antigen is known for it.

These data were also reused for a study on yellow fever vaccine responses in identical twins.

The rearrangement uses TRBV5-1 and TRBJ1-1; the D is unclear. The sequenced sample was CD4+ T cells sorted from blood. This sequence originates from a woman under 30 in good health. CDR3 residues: CASSFGEGRAFF. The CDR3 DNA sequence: TGCGCCAGCAGCTTTGGTGAGGGAAGAGCTTTCTTT.